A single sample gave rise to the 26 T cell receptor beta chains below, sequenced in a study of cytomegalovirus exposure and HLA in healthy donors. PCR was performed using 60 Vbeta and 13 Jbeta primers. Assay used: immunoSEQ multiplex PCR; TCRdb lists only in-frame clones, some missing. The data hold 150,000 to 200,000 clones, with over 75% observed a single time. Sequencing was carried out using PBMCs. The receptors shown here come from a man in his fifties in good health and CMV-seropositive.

The DNA of the CDR3 is TGTGCCAGCTCACCCGGACAGGGGGCTGGCTACACCTTC. It specifies CASSPGQGAGYTF. The chain has TRBV18 and TRBJ1-2; 11 nucleotides line up with TRBD1. Germline V gives CDR1 KGHSH, CDR2 LQKENI. The CDR3 sequence is 13 residues long. Trimming took 3 bases from V and 7 from J; bases not matched to a gene: 1.

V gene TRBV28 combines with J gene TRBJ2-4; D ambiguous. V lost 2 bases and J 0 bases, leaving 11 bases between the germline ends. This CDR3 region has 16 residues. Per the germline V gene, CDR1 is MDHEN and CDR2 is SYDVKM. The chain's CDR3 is CASSLIGLAAKNIQYF. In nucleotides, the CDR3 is TGTGCCAGCAGTTTAATTGGCCTCGCAGCCAAAAACATTCAGTACTTC.

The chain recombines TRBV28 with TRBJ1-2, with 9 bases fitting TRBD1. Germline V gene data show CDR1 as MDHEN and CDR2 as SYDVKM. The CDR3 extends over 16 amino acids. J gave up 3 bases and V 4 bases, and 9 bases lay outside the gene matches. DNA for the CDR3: TGTGCCAGCAGTTCCGGGGACAGGGTTGTTTACTATGGCTACACCTTC. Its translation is CASSSGDRVVYYGYTF.

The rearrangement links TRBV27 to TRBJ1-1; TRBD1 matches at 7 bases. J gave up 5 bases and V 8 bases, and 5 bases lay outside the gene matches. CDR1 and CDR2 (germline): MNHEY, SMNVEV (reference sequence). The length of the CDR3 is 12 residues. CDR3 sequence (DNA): TGTGCCAGCGTCGGACAGGCGACTGAAGCTTTCTTT. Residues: CASVGQATEAFF.

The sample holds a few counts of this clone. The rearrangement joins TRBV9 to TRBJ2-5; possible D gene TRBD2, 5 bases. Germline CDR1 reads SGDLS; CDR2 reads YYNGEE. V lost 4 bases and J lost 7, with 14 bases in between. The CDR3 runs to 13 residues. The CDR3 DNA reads TGTGCCAGCAGCCTTGGGAGTATGGGGACCCAGTACTTC. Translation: CASSLGSMGTQYF.

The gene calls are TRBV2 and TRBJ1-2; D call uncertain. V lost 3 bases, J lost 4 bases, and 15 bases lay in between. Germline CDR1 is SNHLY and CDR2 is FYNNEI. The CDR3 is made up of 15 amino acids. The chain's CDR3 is CASSDRPVVGYGYTF. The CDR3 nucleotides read TGTGCCAGCAGTGACAGGCCGGTTGTGGGCTATGGCTACACCTTC.

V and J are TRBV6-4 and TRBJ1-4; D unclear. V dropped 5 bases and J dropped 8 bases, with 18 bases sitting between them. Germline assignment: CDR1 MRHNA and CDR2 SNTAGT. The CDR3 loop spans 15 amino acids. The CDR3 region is CASSFTSGSGEKLFF. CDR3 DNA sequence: TGTGCCAGCAGTTTCACCTCAGGTTCCGGAGAAAAACTGTTTTTT.

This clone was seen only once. The CDR3 DNA is TGTGCCAGCAGTCCCCCTAACTCCTACAATGAGCAGTTCTTC. This gives the protein CASSPPNSYNEQFF. The chain has TRBV28 and TRBJ2-1; unclear D gene. The germline CDR1 and CDR2 sequences are MDHEN and SYDVKM. CDR3 length equals 14 residues. Trimming took off 5 bases at V and 0 bases at J, with 8 bases between the two ends.

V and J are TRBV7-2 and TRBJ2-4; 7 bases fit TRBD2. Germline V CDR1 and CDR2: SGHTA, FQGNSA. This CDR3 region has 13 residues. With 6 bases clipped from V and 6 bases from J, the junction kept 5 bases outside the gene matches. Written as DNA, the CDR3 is TGTGCCAGCAGGCCAGCTAGCGGAAACATTCAGTACTTC. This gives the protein CASRPASGNIQYF.

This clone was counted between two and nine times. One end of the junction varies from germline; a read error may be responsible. The CDR3 sequence: CSSSPVTLEGYTF. CDR3 bases: TGTTCCAGCAGCCCCGTCACTTTGGAGGGCTACACCTTC. The chain is built from TRBV7-9 and TRBJ1-2; D unresolved. The CDR3 runs to 13 residues. Germline V gene lookup returns CDR1 SEHNR and CDR2 FQNEAQ (reference sequence).

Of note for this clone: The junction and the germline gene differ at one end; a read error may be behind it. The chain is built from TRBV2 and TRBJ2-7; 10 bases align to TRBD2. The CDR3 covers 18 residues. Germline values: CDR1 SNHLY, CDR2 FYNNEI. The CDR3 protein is CASREGASGSGIKNEQYF. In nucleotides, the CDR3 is TGTGCCAGCAGGGAAGGGGCTAGCGGGAGCGGGATAAAGAACGAGCAGTACTTC.

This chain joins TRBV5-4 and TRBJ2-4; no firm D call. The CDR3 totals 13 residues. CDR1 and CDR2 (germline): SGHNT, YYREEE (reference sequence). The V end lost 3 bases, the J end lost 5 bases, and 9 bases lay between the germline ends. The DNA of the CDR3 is TGTGCCAGCAGCTCCCCCGTAGAAAACATTCAGTACTTC. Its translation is CASSSPVENIQYF.

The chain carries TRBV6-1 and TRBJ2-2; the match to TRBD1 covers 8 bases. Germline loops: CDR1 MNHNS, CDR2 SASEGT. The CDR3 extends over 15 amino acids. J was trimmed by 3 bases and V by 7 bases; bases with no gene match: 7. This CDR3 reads CASTKDRADTGELFF. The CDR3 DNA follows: TGTGCCAGCACCAAGGACAGGGCGGACACCGGGGAGCTGTTTTTT.

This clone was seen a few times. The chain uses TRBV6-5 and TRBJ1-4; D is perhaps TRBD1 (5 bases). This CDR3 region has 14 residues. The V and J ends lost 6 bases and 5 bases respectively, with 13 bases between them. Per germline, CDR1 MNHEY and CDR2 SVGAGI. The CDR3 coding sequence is TGTGCCAGCAGAGGACATTTGGGGAATGAAAAACTGTTTTTT. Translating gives CASRGHLGNEKLFF.

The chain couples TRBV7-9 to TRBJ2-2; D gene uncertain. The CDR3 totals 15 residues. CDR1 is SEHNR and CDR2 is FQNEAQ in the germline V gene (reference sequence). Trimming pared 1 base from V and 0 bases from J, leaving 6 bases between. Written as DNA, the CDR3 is TGTGCCAGCAGCTTAGGTCAGGCGAACACCGGGGAGCTGTTTTTT. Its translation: CASSLGQANTGELFF.

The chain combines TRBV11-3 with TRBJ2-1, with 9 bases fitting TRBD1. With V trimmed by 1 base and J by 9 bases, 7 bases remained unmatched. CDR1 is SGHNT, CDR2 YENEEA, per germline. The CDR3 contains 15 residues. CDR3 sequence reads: CASSLGGQGTIEQFF. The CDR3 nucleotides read TGTGCCAGCAGCTTAGGGGGACAGGGAACTATTGAGCAGTTCTTC.

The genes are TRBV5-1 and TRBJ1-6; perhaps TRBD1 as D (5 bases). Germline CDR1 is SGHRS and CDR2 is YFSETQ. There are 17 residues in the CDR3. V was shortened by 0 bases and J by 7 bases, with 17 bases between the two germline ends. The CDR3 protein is CASSLDGGGPRNSPLHF. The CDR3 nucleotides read TGCGCCAGCAGCTTGGACGGCGGGGGACCCCGGAATTCACCCCTCCACTTT.

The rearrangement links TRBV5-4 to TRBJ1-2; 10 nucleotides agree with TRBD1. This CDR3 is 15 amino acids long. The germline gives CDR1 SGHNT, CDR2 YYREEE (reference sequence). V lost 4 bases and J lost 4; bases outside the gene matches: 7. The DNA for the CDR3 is TGTGCCAGCAGCCCAGGGGGGACAGGGGCCTATGGCTACACCTTC. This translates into CASSPGGTGAYGYTF.

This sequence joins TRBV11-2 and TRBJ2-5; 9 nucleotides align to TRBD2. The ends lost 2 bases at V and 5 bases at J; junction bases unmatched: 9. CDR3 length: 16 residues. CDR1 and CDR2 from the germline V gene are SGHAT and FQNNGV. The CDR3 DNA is TGTGCCAGCAGCTTATTCTCCGCGGGGGGGCAGGAGACCCAGTACTTC. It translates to CASSLFSAGGQETQYF.

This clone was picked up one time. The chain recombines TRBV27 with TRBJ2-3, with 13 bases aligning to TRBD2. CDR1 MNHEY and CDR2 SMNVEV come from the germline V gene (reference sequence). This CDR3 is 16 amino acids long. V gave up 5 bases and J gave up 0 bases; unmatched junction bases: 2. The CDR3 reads CASSLLAGGSTDTQYF. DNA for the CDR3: TGTGCCAGCAGTCTACTAGCGGGAGGGAGCACAGATACGCAGTATTTT.

The CDR3 loop reads CASSFEQGLAGSYEQYF. The CDR3 nucleotides are TGCGCCAGCAGCTTCGAACAGGGTTTGGCCGGCTCCTACGAGCAGTACTTC. This chain links TRBV5-1 with TRBJ2-7; a weak D match, TRBD1 (6 bases). Germline lookup yields CDR1 SGHRS and CDR2 YFSETQ. V dropped 2 bases and J dropped 0 bases, with 18 bases sitting between them. The CDR3 loop spans 17 amino acids.

The CDR3 DNA sequence: TGTGCCAGCTCACCTCAGGCAGGGGGCCCCTACGAGCAGTACTTC. It is translated as CASSPQAGGPYEQYF. This sequence joins TRBV18 and TRBJ2-7; TRBD1 agrees at 8 bases. CDR1 is KGHSH and CDR2 is LQKENI in the germline V gene. This CDR3 region has 15 residues. The V and J ends lost 3 bases and 2 bases, in that order; junction bases with no gene match: 6.

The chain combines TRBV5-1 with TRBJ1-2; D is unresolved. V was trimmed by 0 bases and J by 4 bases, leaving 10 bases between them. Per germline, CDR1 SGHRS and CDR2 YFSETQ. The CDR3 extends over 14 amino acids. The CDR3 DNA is TGCGCCAGCAGCTTGGATCCGGGTGGCTATGGCTACACCTTC. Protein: CASSLDPGGYGYTF.

CDR3 loop: CASSSSPNQPQHF. CDR3 in DNA: TGTGCCAGCAGCTCTTCTCCCAATCAGCCCCAGCATTTT. The J gene is TRBJ1-5, the V gene TRBV5-6, with unresolved D. CDR1 and CDR2 (germline): SGHDT, YYEEEE. This CDR3 is 13 amino acids long. Trimming stripped 3 bases from V and 3 bases from J, with 7 bases between.

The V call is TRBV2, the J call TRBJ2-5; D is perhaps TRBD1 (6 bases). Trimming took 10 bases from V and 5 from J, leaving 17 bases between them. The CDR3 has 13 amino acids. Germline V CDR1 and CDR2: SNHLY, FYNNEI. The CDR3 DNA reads TGTGCCACACTTTACAGGGTCACGGAGACCCAGTACTTC. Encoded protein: CATLYRVTETQYF. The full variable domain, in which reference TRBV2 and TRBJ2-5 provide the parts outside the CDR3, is EPEVTQTPSHQVTQMGQEVILRCVPISNHLYFYWYRQILGQKVEFLVSFYNNEISEKSEIFDDQFSVERPDGSNFTLKIRSTKLEDSAMYFCATLYRVTETQYFGPGTRLLVL.

The CDR3 protein is CASSLGFQANQPQHF. Here the CDR3 DNA reads TGTGCCAGCAGCTTAGGTTTCCAGGCTAATCAGCCCCAGCATTTT. The chain couples TRBV7-2 to TRBJ1-5; D gene ambiguous. The length of the CDR3 is 15 residues. Germline assignment: CDR1 SGHTA and CDR2 FQGNSA. Trimming removed 1 base from V and 4 bases from J, with 11 bases in between.